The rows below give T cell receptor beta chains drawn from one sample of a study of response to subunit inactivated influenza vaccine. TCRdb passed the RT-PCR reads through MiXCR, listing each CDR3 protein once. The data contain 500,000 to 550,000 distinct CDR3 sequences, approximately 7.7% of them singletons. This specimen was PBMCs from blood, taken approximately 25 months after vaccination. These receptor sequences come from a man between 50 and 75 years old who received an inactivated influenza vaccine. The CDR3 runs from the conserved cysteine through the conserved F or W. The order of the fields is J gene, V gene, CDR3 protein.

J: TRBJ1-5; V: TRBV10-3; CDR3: CAISAGTQSNQPQHF
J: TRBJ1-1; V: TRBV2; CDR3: CASSETAPAAFF
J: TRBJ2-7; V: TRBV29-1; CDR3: CSVYDMGRYEQYF
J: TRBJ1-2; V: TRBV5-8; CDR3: CASSLGQGLHYGYTF
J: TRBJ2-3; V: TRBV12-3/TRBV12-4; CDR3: CASSGLAGGLRTQYF
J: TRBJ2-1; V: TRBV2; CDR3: CASTGNAYNEQFF
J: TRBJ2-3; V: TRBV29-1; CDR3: CSVELVADTQYF
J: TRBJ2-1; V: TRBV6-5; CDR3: CASSYSMGIVFF
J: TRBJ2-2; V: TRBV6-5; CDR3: CASSYMTGGDGELFF
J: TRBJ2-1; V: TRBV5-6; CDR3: CASSLDIAYNEQFF
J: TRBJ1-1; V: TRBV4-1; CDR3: CASSVRQGNTEAFF
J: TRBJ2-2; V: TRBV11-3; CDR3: CASSLGWAGELFF
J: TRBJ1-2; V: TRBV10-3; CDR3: CAISESGLPYRYTF
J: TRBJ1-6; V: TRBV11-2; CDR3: CASSRTGLAYNSPLHF
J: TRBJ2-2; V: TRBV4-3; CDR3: CASSQEVRQNTGELFF
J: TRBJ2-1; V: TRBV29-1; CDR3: CSVEDPPDEQFF
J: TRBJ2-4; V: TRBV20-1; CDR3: CSASLPGFSKNIQYF
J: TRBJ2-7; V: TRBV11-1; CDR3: CASSSIFEARQDRKLYEQYF
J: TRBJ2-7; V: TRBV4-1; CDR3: CASSQAGTGALEQYF
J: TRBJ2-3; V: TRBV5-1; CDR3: CASSSQGASGTDTQYF
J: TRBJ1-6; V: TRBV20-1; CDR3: CSARDPQVYNSPLHF
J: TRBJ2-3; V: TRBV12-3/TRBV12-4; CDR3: CASSLIADDTDTQYF
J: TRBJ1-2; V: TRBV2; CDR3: CASNLGRTYGYTF
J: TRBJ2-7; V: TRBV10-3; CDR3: CAISESSDEQYF
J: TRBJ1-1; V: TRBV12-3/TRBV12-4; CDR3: CASSLGTPLGTEAFF
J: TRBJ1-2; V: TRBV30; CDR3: CAWTRIQGVGYTF
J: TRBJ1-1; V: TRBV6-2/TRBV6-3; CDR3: CASRATGNTEAFF
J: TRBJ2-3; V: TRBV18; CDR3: CASSSRGILTDTQYF
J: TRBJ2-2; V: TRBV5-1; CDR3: CASSAGTSNTGELFF
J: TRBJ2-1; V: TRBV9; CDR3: CASSVRPGPEGHNEQFF
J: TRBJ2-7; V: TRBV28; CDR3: CASSFTLRGLSYEQYF
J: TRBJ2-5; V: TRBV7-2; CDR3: CASSLGAETQYF
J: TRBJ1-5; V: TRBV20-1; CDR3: CSARKGQGSNQPQHF
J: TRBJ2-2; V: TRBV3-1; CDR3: CASSRGTGGELFF
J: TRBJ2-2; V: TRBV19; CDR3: CASSQTGGTFHTGELFF
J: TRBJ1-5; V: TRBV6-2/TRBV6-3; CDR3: CASSTDRIGNQPQHF
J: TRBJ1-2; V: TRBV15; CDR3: CATSRDSQVNYGYTF
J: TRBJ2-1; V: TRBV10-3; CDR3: CAISEVRYNEQFF
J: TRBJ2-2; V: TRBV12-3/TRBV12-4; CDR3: CASSFRLAANTGELFF
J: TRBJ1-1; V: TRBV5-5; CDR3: CASSLVRQPNTEAFF
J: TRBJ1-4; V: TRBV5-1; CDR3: CASSQGDSTNEKLFF